The 30 T cell receptor beta chains below were found in one sample sequenced in a study of human T cells and chemical hapten exposure. Unique molecular identifiers were linked by the library to individual cDNA molecules. TCRdb re-derived calls from the reads in MiXCR, one entry per CDR3 protein. The sample consists of about 120,000 distinct CDR3 sequences, approximately 9% of them appearing once. It was from unfractionated whole blood that total RNA was extracted. The sample consisted of whole blood. Receptors were obtained from a human donor in good health. Some clones in this sample may be carry-over from other donors' samples.

This clonotype came up many times. The chain uses TRBV7-2 and TRBJ1-5; no clear D. The CDR3 loop spans 12 amino acids. Germline V CDR1 and CDR2: SGHTA, FQGNSA. V lost 1 base and J 6 bases, leaving 4 bases between the germline ends. The CDR3 sequence: CASSLVGQPQHF. CDR3 nucleotides: TGTGCCAGCAGCTTAGTTGGTCAGCCCCAGCATTTT.

This clonotype was counted ten times or more. The genes are TRBV9 and TRBJ2-1, with 12 positions matching TRBD2. The CDR3 runs 14 residues. Germline V lookup: CDR1 SGDLS, CDR2 YYNGEE. V shed 3 bases and J 12 bases; nucleotides not matched to a gene: 7. The CDR3 DNA is TGTGCCAGCAGCGGGACTAGCGGGGCCATCGGGCAGTTCTTC. The encoded protein is CASSGTSGAIGQFF.

This chain joins TRBV5-1 and TRBJ2-5; D unresolved. The CDR3 is 14 amino acids. The germline V gene has CDR1 SGHRS and CDR2 YFSETQ. Between the trimmed V and J ends, which lost 4 bases and 4 bases, there was a span of 14 bases. This chain's CDR3 is CASSPAKIGETQYF. As DNA, the CDR3 is TGCGCCAGCAGCCCTGCCAAGATCGGAGAGACCCAGTACTTC.

This chain uses TRBV10-2 with TRBJ2-7; a weak D match, TRBD2 (6 bases). Germline values: CDR1 WSHSY, CDR2 SAAADI. The CDR3 spans 11 residues. V was shortened by 7 bases and J by 5 bases, with 9 bases between the two germline ends. The CDR3 is CASTGVDEQYF. The CDR3 region has the DNA TGCGCCAGCACGGGGGTGGACGAGCAGTACTTC.

The chain employs TRBV20-1 and TRBJ2-5; D gene uncertain. CDR3 length equals 11 residues. V was cut by 5 bases and J by 2 bases, with 6 bases left in between. Germline values: CDR1 DFQATT, CDR2 SNEGSKA (reference sequence). Here the CDR3 DNA reads TGCAGTGCTTCCAAGCAAGAGACCCAGTACTTC. Translation gives CSASKQETQYF.

This clonotype was counted many times. J is TRBJ1-2 and V is TRBV29-1, with D hard to call. V was pared by 1 base and J by 3 bases, with 12 bases between. The CDR3 has 14 residues. Germline values: CDR1 SQVTM, CDR2 ANQGSEA. CDR3 protein: CSVEGSPADYGYTF. The CDR3 DNA sequence: TGCAGCGTTGAAGGCAGCCCCGCAGACTATGGCTACACCTTC.

This clonotype was recorded at least ten times. CDR3 in DNA: TGCAGCGTTGAAGGGCCCAGGGGGGAGGTGGAGCAGTTCTTC. It encodes CSVEGPRGEVEQFF. This chain links TRBV29-1 with TRBJ2-1; TRBD1 might be the D (7 bases). Trimming took 1 base from V and 10 from J, leaving 17 bases between them. The CDR3 runs 14 residues. CDR1 is SQVTM and CDR2 is ANQGSEA in the germline V gene.

This clonotype was observed a handful of times. J is TRBJ1-4 and V is TRBV6-6; a weak D match, TRBD1 (6 bases). V was clipped by 3 bases and J by 6 bases, with 14 bases between them. The CDR3 has 15 amino acids. Per germline, CDR1 MNHNY and CDR2 SVGAGI (reference sequence). This CDR3 is CASSYGGAWDEKLFF. As DNA, the CDR3 is TGTGCCAGCAGTTATGGGGGGGCATGGGATGAAAAACTGTTTTTT.

This chain links TRBV2 with TRBJ1-2, with TRBD1 identical over 7 bases. This CDR3 has 14 residues. Germline CDR1 reads SNHLY; CDR2 reads FYNNEI. The ends lost 4 bases at V and 1 base at J; junction bases unmatched: 3. CDR3 DNA: TGTGCCAGCAGTGGGACAGGACTTAACTATGGCTACACCTTC. This translates into CASSGTGLNYGYTF.

This clonotype appeared many times. The V call is TRBV6-6, the J call TRBJ1-5, with D possibly being TRBD1 (5 bases). The V and J ends lost 6 bases and 3 bases respectively, with 15 bases between them. The germline V gene encodes CDR1 MNHNY and CDR2 SVGAGI (reference sequence). This CDR3 spans 15 amino acids. The DNA for the CDR3 is TGTGCCAGCAGAACAGATCAGGGATACAATCAGCCCCAGCATTTT. The encoded protein is CASRTDQGYNQPQHF.

This clonotype was recorded many times. This sequence joins TRBV20-1 and TRBJ1-5; 7 bases align to TRBD1. Germline CDR1 DFQATT, CDR2 SNEGSKA (reference sequence). V shed 7 bases and J 3 bases; nucleotides not matched to a gene: 12. CDR3 length: 15 residues. The CDR3 spells CSVARRGLDNQPQHF. CDR3 nucleotide sequence: TGCAGTGTCGCTCGGAGGGGGCTGGACAATCAGCCCCAGCATTTT.

The chain combines TRBV5-6 with TRBJ1-5; D call uncertain. Germline V lookup: CDR1 SGHDT, CDR2 YYEEEE. The CDR3 length is 16 residues. Trimming left V 4 bases short and J 3 bases short, with 17 bases between. The CDR3 DNA reads TGTGCCAGCAGCCGAGGTGGGGAGTGGGCCAATCAGCCCCAGCATTTT. This sequence encodes CASSRGGEWANQPQHF.

The sample holds a few counts of this clonotype. The V and J genes are TRBV20-1 and TRBJ2-5; perhaps D is TRBD1 or TRBD2 (5 bases each). Germline V CDR1 and CDR2: DFQATT, SNEGSKA (reference sequence). Trimming took 6 bases from V and 5 from J, leaving 25 bases between them. The CDR3 extends over 16 amino acids. CDR3 sequence reads: CSALITRDGVLETQYF. The CDR3 nucleotides read TGCAGTGCCCTGATAACCCGGGACGGGGTATTGGAGACCCAGTACTTC.

The V gene is TRBV7-2, the J gene TRBJ2-7; no clear D gene. The CDR3 runs to 16 residues. Trimming shortened V by 2 bases and J by 2 bases, and 16 bases separated the two germline ends. Per the germline V gene, CDR1 is SGHTA and CDR2 is FQGNSA. Here the CDR3 reads CASSLPPPGIPYEQYF. The CDR3 DNA follows: TGTGCCAGCAGCTTACCTCCCCCCGGTATCCCCTACGAGCAGTACTTC.

The chain uses TRBV7-2 and TRBJ2-3; 14 bases match TRBD2. Per germline, CDR1 SGHTA and CDR2 FQGNSA. This CDR3 spans 16 amino acids. V shed 2 bases and J 5 bases; nucleotides not matched to a gene: 3. The CDR3 DNA is TGTGCCAGCAGCTTACGACTAGCGGGGGGGCAAGATACGCAGTATTTT. Residues: CASSLRLAGGQDTQYF.

This clonotype was observed many times. The rearrangement uses TRBV11-1 and TRBJ2-3; weak D call: TRBD1 (5 bases). The CDR3 is 14 residues long. Germline V CDR1 and CDR2: SGHAT, FQDESV (reference sequence). Trimming stripped 4 bases from V and 1 base from J, with 9 bases between. The CDR3 DNA follows: TGTGCCAGCAGCTCGACAGAGGGCACAGATACGCAGTATTTT. Its translation: CASSSTEGTDTQYF.

This clonotype was observed a few times. The chain combines TRBV7-9 with TRBJ2-1, with TRBD2 matching over 11 bases. The V gene's germline CDR1 is SEHNR and CDR2 FQNEAQ (reference sequence). The CDR3 covers 15 residues. V dropped 5 bases and J dropped 8; count of bases not matched to a gene: 8. The CDR3 DNA is TGTGCCAGCAGCGGGACCGGGACTAGCGGTCATGAGCAGTTCTTC. Amino acid sequence: CASSGTGTSGHEQFF.

This clonotype was seen a few times. V is TRBV5-1 and J is TRBJ2-1; TRBD1 aligns across 7 bases. V was clipped by 0 bases and J by 1 base; unmatched bases: 13. CDR1 and CDR2 from the germline V gene are SGHRS and YFSETQ. The CDR3 has 19 amino acids. CDR3 DNA sequence: TGCGCCAGCAGCTTGGCCCGCTCAAGGACAGGAGGTTCCTACAATGAGCAGTTCTTC. It specifies CASSLARSRTGGSYNEQFF.

This rearrangement joins TRBV13 to TRBJ2-1; 9 bases map to TRBD1. The V segment lost 4 bases and the J segment 7 bases; nucleotides outside the gene matches: 5. Germline CDR1 PRHDT, CDR2 FYEKMQ (reference sequence). This CDR3 has 14 residues. CDR3 sequence reads: CASSYGTGKNEQFF. Here the CDR3 DNA reads TGTGCCAGCAGCTATGGGACAGGGAAAAATGAGCAGTTCTTC. The full variable domain, rest sourced from reference TRBV13 and TRBJ2-1, is AAGVIQSPRHLIKEKRETATLKCYPIPRHDTVYWYQQGPGQDPQFLISFYEKMQSDKGSIPDRFSAQQFSDYHSELNMSSLELGDSALYFCASSYGTGKNEQFFGPGTRLTVL.

This clonotype was detected many times. The chain carries TRBV28 and TRBJ2-1, with D possibly TRBD1 on 6 matching bases. V was shortened by 6 bases and J by 7 bases, with 10 bases between the two germline ends. CDR3 size: 12 residues. Germline V lookup: CDR1 MDHEN, CDR2 SYDVKM. Here the CDR3 DNA reads TGTGCCAGCAGCTGGGGGCGGAATGAGCAGTTCTTC. Its protein is CASSWGRNEQFF.

This clonotype was observed at least ten times. The gene calls are TRBV29-1 and TRBJ2-1; 9 nucleotides match TRBD2. This CDR3 has 14 amino acids. Trimming cost V 5 bases and J 8 bases; bases outside gene matches: 10. Germline lookup yields CDR1 SQVTM and CDR2 ANQGSEA. The DNA for the CDR3 is TGCAGCGTTTCCCGACTAGCGGAGAGGGATGAGCAGTTCTTC. The encoded protein is CSVSRLAERDEQFF.

This clonotype has a handful of counts. The rearrangement links TRBV7-9 to TRBJ1-1, with D unresolved. The CDR3 runs 14 residues. With 2 bases removed from V and 12 bases from J, the gap between germline ends came to 19 bases. Germline CDR1 reads SEHNR; CDR2 reads FQNEAQ (reference sequence). CDR3 nucleotides: TGTGCCAGCAGCTTATCCGAAGAGCGCCGGAGGTCTTTCTTT. Its protein product is CASSLSEERRRSFF.

This clonotype was seen a few times. V and J are TRBV7-9 and TRBJ1-1; 11 nucleotides match TRBD1. From germline, CDR1 is SEHNR and CDR2 FQNEAQ (reference sequence). The V gene end was trimmed by 5 bases and the J gene end by 7 bases; junction bases not matched to a gene: 6. The CDR3 is 14 amino acids. The CDR3 DNA sequence: TGTGCCAGCAGCCTACAGGGACAGGGGGTTGAAGCTTTCTTT. It codes for CASSLQGQGVEAFF.

This clonotype appeared many times. The CDR3 loop is CASSLVAAGGANEQFF. CDR3 coding DNA: TGCGCCAGCAGCTTGGTAGCGGCGGGAGGAGCCAATGAGCAGTTCTTC. The genes are TRBV5-1 and TRBJ2-1; 8 bases fit TRBD2. The CDR3 runs to 16 residues. The germline CDR1 and CDR2 sequences are SGHRS and YFSETQ. The V segment lost 0 bases and the J segment 6 bases; nucleotides outside the gene matches: 8.

This clonotype was recorded many times. The chain carries TRBV3-1 and TRBJ1-5; D unclear. The ends were cut back, 0 bases at V and 10 bases at J, with 7 bases in the middle. In germline, CDR1 is LGHDT, CDR2 YNNKEL (reference sequence). CDR3 length: 12 amino acids. The DNA for the CDR3 is TGTGCCAGCAGCCAAGAAGGCCCCCCCCAGCATTTT. Protein product: CASSQEGPPQHF.

The rearrangement uses TRBV20-1 and TRBJ2-7, with D possibly being TRBD1 or TRBD2 (8 bases each). V gave up 6 bases and J gave up 6 bases, with 30 bases separating them. CDR1 DFQATT and CDR2 SNEGSKA come from the germline V gene (reference sequence). This CDR3 spans 17 amino acids. The CDR3 region has the DNA TGCAGTGCGCCTAGGACAGGGAGGGCGGGAGGCACCTCCGAGCAGTACTTC. It yields the protein CSAPRTGRAGGTSEQYF.

V is TRBV29-1 and J is TRBJ2-2; D may be TRBD1 or TRBD2 (5 bases each). Germline V gene data show CDR1 as SQVTM and CDR2 as ANQGSEA. CDR3 length equals 16 residues. V was clipped by 0 bases and J by 1 base, with 12 bases between them. As DNA, the CDR3 is TGCAGCGTTGAAGATCACGGGGCCCTGAACACCGGGGAGCTGTTTTTT. This codes for CSVEDHGALNTGELFF.

This clonotype came up many times. This chain joins TRBV4-2 and TRBJ1-1, with D uncertain. V was trimmed by 7 bases and J by 2 bases, leaving 14 bases between them. The CDR3 extends over 14 amino acids. Germline V gene lookup returns CDR1 LGHNA and CDR2 YNFKEQ. This chain's CDR3 is CASILGSGNTEAFF. CDR3 DNA: TGTGCCAGCATCCTTGGGAGTGGAAACACTGAAGCTTTCTTT.

This clonotype was counted ten times or more. This chain joins TRBV5-1 and TRBJ1-1; 9 nucleotides line up with TRBD1. This CDR3 spans 14 amino acids. Germline V CDR1 and CDR2: SGHRS, YFSETQ. Germline trimming cut 3 bases from V and 2 bases from J; bases unmatched to any gene: 2. CDR3 coding DNA: TGCGCCAGCAGCTCAACAGGGGGCAACACTGAAGCTTTCTTT. Its protein is CASSSTGGNTEAFF.

The chain uses TRBV4-3 and TRBJ1-1; tentative D call: TRBD1 (5 bases). V lost 0 bases to trimming and J lost 5 bases, with 19 bases between them. Germline V gene lookup returns CDR1 LGHNA and CDR2 YSLEER. This CDR3 has 17 residues. The DNA for the CDR3 is TGCGCCAGCAGCCAAGAGGGGTTACGGACTAAGGGGACTGAAGCTTTCTTT. Translation: CASSQEGLRTKGTEAFF.